This T cell receptor beta chain was identified during a study of CD4 T cells in relation to SARS-CoV-2 and coronaviruses. Study information: TCR beta CDR3s were sequenced after approximately 9-day antigen culture of PBMCs.

Unexposed donor CD4+ T cells date from 2011-2018, before the COVID-19 pandemic. After ten to eleven days of culture, CD4+ T cells were isolated. As cell numbers allowed, unexposed-donor CD4+ T cells faced SARS-CoV-2 S/N and four cold-coronavirus spikes. Sequencing used immunoSEQ multiplex PCR; TCRdb keeps in-frame clones, though not all of them. The top ten hold about 18% of the sample, which has more than 15,000 clones, roughly 73% seen once. A note on this clone: Its antigen remains unidentified.

The TCR sequence derives from a human donor in good health. The sample was CD4+ T cells from PBMCs, cultured in vitro.

CDR3 bases: TGTGCCTGGAGTGGGGCGGGGGGCAGGATATCCCCAGAGACCCAGTACTTC. Protein: CAWSGAGGRISPETQYF. The chain links TRBV30 to TRBJ2-5; 8 nucleotides line up with TRBD2. The CDR3 extends over 17 amino acids. Germline V gene data show CDR1 as GTSNPN and CDR2 as SVGIG (reference sequence). V dropped 1 base and J dropped 4; count of bases not matched to a gene: 14.